This T cell receptor (beta chain) was recovered during a study of blood T cell repertoires in COVID-19. Recovered Cohort 3 donors showed two negative PCRs, clearance, or symptom resolution. This clone was recorded only once. Authors' data handling: Nucleated cell counts were estimated from reference gene primer amplification. Data came from immunoSEQ multiplex PCR; TCRdb stores just in-frame clones and leaves some out. That table supplies the V and J calls and clone size; D and trimming were determined from the DNA. The repertoire holds approximately 440,000 clones, with roughly 87% as singletons. The CDR3 spans 13 residues. From germline, CDR1 is SNHLY and CDR2 FYNNEI. V was trimmed by 9 bases and J by 4 bases, leaving 12 bases between them.

The chain is built from TRBV2 and TRBJ1-4; weak D call: TRBD1 (5 bases). Sequenced input: PBMCs or T cells enriched from blood (not recorded which). The sequence was collected from a woman aged 18-29 years who had recovered from COVID-19. The CDR3 sequence is CASRRGFNEKLFF. Here the CDR3 DNA reads TGTGCCAGTAGGAGGGGCTTTAATGAAAAACTGTTTTTT. Drawing the rest from reference TRBV2 and TRBJ1-4, the complete variable domain is EPEVTQTPSHQVTQMGQEVILRCVPISNHLYFYWYRQILGQKVEFLVSFYNNEISEKSEIFDDQFSVERPDGSNFTLKIRSTKLEDSAMYFCASRRGFNEKLFFGSGTQLSVL.